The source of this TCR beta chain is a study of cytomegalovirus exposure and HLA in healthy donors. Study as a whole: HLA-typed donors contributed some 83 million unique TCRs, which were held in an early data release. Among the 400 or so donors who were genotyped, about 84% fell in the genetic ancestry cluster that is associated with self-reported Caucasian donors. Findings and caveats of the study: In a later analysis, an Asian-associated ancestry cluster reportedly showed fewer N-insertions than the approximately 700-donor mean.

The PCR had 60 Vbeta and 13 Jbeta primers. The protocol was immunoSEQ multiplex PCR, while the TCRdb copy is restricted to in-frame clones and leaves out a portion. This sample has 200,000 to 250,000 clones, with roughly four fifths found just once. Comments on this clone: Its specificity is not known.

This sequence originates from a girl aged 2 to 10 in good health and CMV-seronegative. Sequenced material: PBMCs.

CDR3 in amino acids: CASSDLSGLRDNEQFF. The CDR3 coding sequence is TGTGCCAGCAGTGATTTGAGCGGACTTAGGGACAATGAGCAGTTCTTC. The rearrangement uses TRBV25-1 and TRBJ2-1; perhaps TRBD2 as D (5 bases). Germline V CDR1 and CDR2: MGHDK, SYGVNS. There are 16 residues in the CDR3. V was shortened by 3 bases and J by 5 bases, with 17 bases between the two germline ends. Using reference TRBV25-1 and TRBJ2-1 for the parts outside the CDR3, the full variable domain is EADIYQTPRYLVIGTGKKITLECSQTMGHDKMYWYQQDPGMELHLIHYSYGVNSTEKGDLSSESTVSRIRTEHFPLTLESARPSHTSQYLCASSDLSGLRDNEQFFGPGTRLTVL.